The 18 T cell receptor beta chains presented below share a single source sample, sequenced in a study of cytomegalovirus exposure and HLA in healthy donors (dated by TCRdb to about 2017). Libraries were made using the immunoSEQ multiplex PCR assay. The multiplex PCR relied on a mix of 60 forward primers for TCR Vbeta segments and 13 reverse primers for TCR Jbeta segments. TCRdb re-hosts the immuneACCESS table, in-frame sequences only. Its copies lack some clones; in the studies checked, an unresolved V gene accounts for under half of them, and the cause for the rest is not known. For this sample there are under 250,000 clones; around 83% appear just once. The top ten hold roughly 10% of the sample. Sequencing used PBMCs. The receptor source for this set is a woman aged 50 to 60 in good health and CMV-seropositive.

The chain links TRBV19 to TRBJ1-5; the match to TRBD1 covers 7 bases. Germline-derived CDR1 and CDR2 are LNHDA and SQIVND (reference sequence). Unmatched junction bases numbered 9, after V lost 7 bases and J lost 0 bases. The length of the CDR3 is 16 residues. CDR3 sequence: CASKRGRNHSNQPQHF. As DNA, the CDR3 is TGTGCCAGTAAAAGGGGGCGGAACCATAGCAATCAGCCCCAGCATTTT.

This chain joins TRBV28 and TRBJ1-1; D is undetermined. Between the trimmed V and J ends, which lost 5 bases and 1 base, there was a span of 14 bases. CDR3 size: 15 residues. CDR1 is MDHEN and CDR2 is SYDVKM in the germline V gene. In nucleotides, the CDR3 is TGTGCCAGCAGTCCGCCGGGAGCGGAGAACACTGAAGCTTTCTTT. The encoded protein is CASSPPGAENTEAFF.

The chain carries TRBV5-6 and TRBJ1-1, with 10 bases lining up with TRBD1. Germline CDR1 and CDR2: SGHDT and YYEEEE. The CDR3 consists of 15 residues. The junction had 9 bases not matched to a gene; V was cut back by 6 bases and J by 4 bases. In nucleotides, the CDR3 is TGTGCCAGCACCGACAGGGGGCGCTGGAGCACTGAAGCTTTCTTT. Translated: CASTDRGRWSTEAFF.

This clone was detected only a few times. V and J are TRBV5-1 and TRBJ1-4; unclear D gene. Germline V gene lookup returns CDR1 SGHRS and CDR2 YFSETQ. Between the trimmed V and J ends, which lost 5 bases and 4 bases, there was a span of 12 bases. The CDR3 consists of 14 residues. CDR3 loop: CASSSVTRNEKLFF. The CDR3 DNA is TGCGCCAGCAGTTCTGTAACTCGTAATGAAAAACTGTTTTTT. Filled out from reference TRBV5-1 and TRBJ1-4, the complete variable domain reads KAGVTQTPRYLIKTRGQQVTLSCSPISGHRSVSWYQQTPGQGLQFLFEYFSETQRNKGNFPGRFSGRQFSNSRSEMNVSTLELGDSALYLCASSSVTRNEKLFFGSGTQLSVL.

The chain joins TRBV9 to TRBJ1-1; D call uncertain. Trimming left V 0 bases short and J 6 bases short, with 9 bases between. The CDR3 extends over 13 amino acids. The germline CDR1 and CDR2 sequences are SGDLS and YYNGEE. CDR3 residues: CASSVEHGAEAFF. As DNA, the CDR3 is TGTGCCAGCAGCGTAGAGCACGGAGCTGAAGCTTTCTTT.

The V and J genes are TRBV4-3 and TRBJ2-2, with 13 bases aligning to TRBD2. The junction had 3 bases not matched to a gene; V was cut back by 4 bases and J by 1 base. This CDR3 is built from 17 residues. The V gene's germline CDR1 is LGHNA and CDR2 YSLEER. CDR3 sequence (DNA): TGCGCCAGCAGCCTAGGACTAGCGGGGGAGAACACCGGGGAGCTGTTTTTT. This translates into CASSLGLAGENTGELFF.

This chain uses TRBV18 with TRBJ2-7; a weak D match, TRBD2 (7 bases). CDR1 and CDR2 from the germline V gene are KGHSH and LQKENI. The germline V and J ends were trimmed by 2 bases and 0 bases, with 14 bases remaining between them. The CDR3 totals 16 residues. The CDR3 loop is CASSPNGGLDSYEQYF. The CDR3 DNA reads TGTGCCAGCTCACCAAACGGGGGGCTCGACTCCTACGAGCAGTACTTC.

This chain connects TRBV30 to TRBJ1-2, with 7 positions matching TRBD1. The length of the CDR3 is 14 residues. Germline CDR1 GTSNPN, CDR2 SVGIG (reference sequence). Trimming removed 2 bases from V and 3 bases from J; junction bases left unmatched: 6. The CDR3 region is CAWSRGRADYGYTF. CDR3 bases: TGTGCCTGGAGTAGGGGGCGAGCTGACTATGGCTACACCTTC.

The chain joins TRBV5-6 to TRBJ2-3, with D perhaps TRBD1 (5 bases). The CDR3 is 16 residues long. The germline gives CDR1 SGHDT, CDR2 YYEEEE. The ends were cut back, 0 bases at V and 1 base at J, with 12 bases in the middle. CDR3 nucleotide sequence: TGTGCCAGCAGCTTGGGAAACCCACAGGGCACAGATACGCAGTATTTT. Residues: CASSLGNPQGTDTQYF.

On this clone itself: An end of the junction differs from the germline gene, which may be a read error. The J gene is TRBJ1-1, the V gene TRBV11-2; D is possibly TRBD1 (5 bases). This CDR3 comprises 14 residues. Germline V CDR1 and CDR2: SGHAT, FQNNGV. The CDR3 DNA is TGTGCCGGCAGCTTTAGTACAGGGAACACTGAAGCTTTCTTT. Residues: CAGSFSTGNTEAFF.

The chain carries TRBV18 and TRBJ2-7; tentative D call: TRBD1 (6 bases). Germline CDR1 reads KGHSH; CDR2 reads LQKENI. The CDR3 runs 14 residues. V was pared by 2 bases and J by 6 bases, with 14 bases between. The CDR3 here is CASSPSGARGEQYF. CDR3 bases: TGTGCCAGCTCACCATCAGGGGCAAGGGGCGAGCAGTACTTC. Full variable domain (remainder filled in from reference TRBV18 and TRBJ2-7): NAGVMQNPRHLVRRRGQEARLRCSPMKGHSHVYWYRQLPEEGLKFMVYLQKENIIDESGMPKERFSAEFPKEGPSILRIQQVVRGDSAAYFCASSPSGARGEQYFGPGTRLTVT.

This sequence joins TRBV5-1 and TRBJ1-1, with TRBD1 matching over 9 bases. With V trimmed by 4 bases and J by 0 bases, 7 bases remained unmatched. From germline, CDR1 is SGHRS and CDR2 YFSETQ. The CDR3 loop spans 16 amino acids. This chain's CDR3 is CASSRGQGRMNTEAFF. The CDR3 DNA reads as TGCGCCAGCAGCCGTGGACAGGGGCGGATGAACACTGAAGCTTTCTTT.

This clone came up a few times. The sample carries other DNA sequences with the same CDR3. This sequence joins TRBV7-9 and TRBJ1-5; D is ambiguous. CDR1 SEHNR and CDR2 FQNEAQ come from the germline V gene (reference sequence). CDR3 length equals 12 residues. V lost 1 base and J lost 6, with 4 bases in between. The CDR3: CASSLGGQPQHF. The DNA for the CDR3 is TGTGCCAGCAGCTTAGGAGGTCAGCCCCAGCATTTT.

The rearrangement uses TRBV6-5 and TRBJ1-1, with no clear D. Germline V gives CDR1 MNHEY, CDR2 SVGAGI. This CDR3 is built from 12 residues. V was clipped by 7 bases and J by 3 bases, with 9 bases between them. The CDR3 sequence: CASTGRYTEAFF. The CDR3 nucleotides are TGTGCCAGCACCGGGAGGTACACTGAAGCTTTCTTT.

The J gene is TRBJ2-5, the V gene TRBV7-3; D perhaps matches TRBD2 (7 bases). CDR1 SGHTA and CDR2 FQGTGA come from the germline V gene. The CDR3 is 15 amino acids. V lost 5 bases to trimming and J lost 2 bases, with 15 bases between them. CDR3 region: CASSRGAGTQETQYF. DNA of the CDR3: TGTGCCAGCAGCCGGGGGGCGGGTACGCAAGAGACCCAGTACTTC. Combining the CDR3 with reference TRBV7-3 and TRBJ2-5 gives the whole variable domain GAGVSQTPSNKVTEKGKYVELRCDPISGHTALYWYRQSLGQGPEFLIYFQGTGAADDSGLPNDRFFAVRPEGSVSTLKIQRTERGDSAVYLCASSRGAGTQETQYFGPGTRLLVL.

The chain links TRBV28 to TRBJ1-6, with 7 bases aligning to TRBD1. The CDR3 has 15 amino acids. CDR1 is MDHEN and CDR2 is SYDVKM in the germline V gene. V was clipped by 6 bases and J by 6 bases; unmatched bases: 8. The CDR3 protein is CASRESRGTNSPLHF. The CDR3 region has the DNA TGTGCCAGCAGGGAATCCAGGGGGACTAATTCACCCCTCCACTTT.

This chain links TRBV19 with TRBJ1-2; TRBD1 aligns across 7 bases. Germline V gives CDR1 LNHDA, CDR2 SQIVND (reference sequence). This CDR3 is 15 amino acids long. V gave up 6 bases and J gave up 5 bases; unmatched junction bases: 12. The CDR3: CASRRTTGTEYGYTF. The DNA of the CDR3 is TGTGCCAGTAGGCGCACTACCGGGACAGAATATGGCTACACCTTC.

The chain recombines TRBV5-4 with TRBJ2-7, with D possibly TRBD1 on 6 matching bases. CDR3 size: 14 residues. The germline gives CDR1 SGHNT, CDR2 YYREEE (reference sequence). Trimming removed 4 bases at V and 0 bases at J, with 11 bases between. The CDR3 sequence is CASSARDNSYEQYF. The DNA for the CDR3 is TGTGCCAGCAGCGCCAGGGACAACTCCTACGAGCAGTACTTC. The entire variable domain, with the rest obtained from reference TRBV5-4 and TRBJ2-7, is as follows: ETGVTQSPTHLIKTRGQQVTLRCSSQSGHNTVSWYQQALGQGPQFIFQYYREEENGRGNFPPRFSGLQFPNYSSELNVNALELDDSALYLCASSARDNSYEQYFGPGTRLTVT.